These 15 T cell receptor beta chains were all obtained from the same sample, sequenced in a study of Graves' ophthalmopathy and Graves' hyperthyroidism. Amplified material comprised TCR beta CDR3 regions derived from RNA transcripts. Following a first-round RT-PCR that used HTBI primers, a second-round multiplex PCR was carried out. TCRdb passed the multiplex PCR reads through MiXCR, listing each CDR3 protein once. This sample has hundreds of thousands of distinct CDR3 sequences, with roughly 20% found just once. Sequencing input: peripheral blood. The receptors shown here come from a woman between 18 and 29 years old with stable Graves' hyperthyroidism.

This clonotype was detected many times. The chain uses TRBV12-3 or TRBV12-4 and TRBJ2-5; TRBD1 agrees at 9 bases. The CDR3 totals 15 residues. With V trimmed by 1 base and J by 5 bases, 5 bases remained unmatched. CDR3 bases: TGTGCCAGCAGTTTAGGCGACAGGGGGTTTGAGACCCAGTACTTC. Encoded protein: CASSLGDRGFETQYF.

The V call is TRBV6-1, the J call TRBJ2-2; no clear D gene. V was cut by 0 bases and J by 6 bases, with 5 bases left in between. Germline loops: CDR1 MNHNS, CDR2 SASEGT. The CDR3 totals 13 residues. The CDR3, as DNA: TGTGCCAGCAGTGAAGCATCGGCCGGGGAGCTGTTTTTT. It translates to CASSEASAGELFF.

The chain links TRBV9 to TRBJ2-2, with no clear D. V was pared by 3 bases and J by 2 bases, with 11 bases between. Germline lookup yields CDR1 SGDLS and CDR2 YYNGEE. The CDR3 extends over 15 amino acids. Written as DNA, the CDR3 is TGTGCCAGCAGCGCCTCTGGCTCTAACACCGGGGAGCTGTTTTTT. Translating it yields CASSASGSNTGELFF.

This clonotype was detected ten times or more. The chain couples TRBV29-1 to TRBJ2-7; TRBD2 is a possible D gene (6 bases). CDR1 is SQVTM and CDR2 is ANQGSEA in the germline V gene. There are 12 residues in the CDR3. Trimming left V 4 bases short and J 2 bases short, with 9 bases between. CDR3 protein: CSVGDSAYEQYF. The CDR3 region has the DNA TGCAGCGTTGGGGACTCCGCCTACGAGCAGTACTTC.

This clonotype was counted between two and nine times. A read error is possible here, since a much larger clone lies one base away. The chain combines TRBV11-2 with TRBJ1-2; 7 nucleotides agree with TRBD1. CDR1 is SGHAT and CDR2 is FQNNGV in the germline V gene. The length of the CDR3 is 13 residues. V shed 5 bases and J 4 bases; nucleotides not matched to a gene: 4. CDR3 protein: CASSPDRLYGYTF. In nucleotides, the CDR3 is TGTGCCAGCAGCCCGGACAGGCTCTATGGCTACACCTTC.

This clonotype was counted ten times or more. The chain has TRBV14 and TRBJ2-2, with a weak D call TRBD2 (6 bases). Trimming removed 4 bases from V and 3 bases from J, with 15 bases in between. The V gene's germline CDR1 is SGHDN and CDR2 FVKESK. The CDR3 runs to 16 residues. The CDR3 nucleotides read TGTGCCAGCAGCCCTCGGGGCGGGATGGACACCGGGGAGCTGTTTTTT. Residues: CASSPRGGMDTGELFF.

Many counts were recorded for this clonotype. The genes are TRBV28 and TRBJ2-7; D gene unclear. Trimming removed 4 bases at V and 2 bases at J, with 12 bases between. The V gene's germline CDR1 is MDHEN and CDR2 SYDVKM. The CDR3 covers 14 residues. The CDR3 protein is CASSSPALPYEQYF. DNA of the CDR3: TGTGCCAGCAGTTCCCCCGCTCTACCCTACGAGCAGTACTTC.

Many counts were recorded for this clonotype. The V and J genes are TRBV6-5 and TRBJ1-5; TRBD1 might be the D (5 bases). The CDR3 has 16 amino acids. The germline gives CDR1 MNHEY, CDR2 SVGAGI. V was clipped by 4 bases and J by 1 base, with 14 bases between them. Written as DNA, the CDR3 is TGTGCCAGCAGTTTGCAGGGTAAAGGGAGCAATCAGCCCCAGCATTTT. It encodes CASSLQGKGSNQPQHF.

This clonotype was recorded many times. V gene TRBV6-5 combines with J gene TRBJ2-5; 10 nucleotides align to TRBD2. Germline trimming cut 4 bases from V and 5 bases from J; bases unmatched to any gene: 16. CDR1 and CDR2 (germline): MNHEY, SVGAGI. This CDR3 has 18 amino acids. The CDR3 loop is CASSSRLFASGSSETQYF. In DNA, the CDR3 is TGTGCCAGCAGTTCGCGCCTTTTTGCTAGCGGGAGCAGTGAGACCCAGTACTTC.

This clonotype was recorded many times. The chain links TRBV7-9 to TRBJ2-5; 10 bases match TRBD1. The CDR3 is made up of 15 amino acids. The J segment lost 4 bases and the V segment lost 3 bases, leaving 5 bases of the junction unmatched. The germline gives CDR1 SEHNR, CDR2 FQNEAQ (reference sequence). DNA of the CDR3: TGTGCCAGCAGCTTGCGGGACAGGGGTTTAGAGACCCAGTACTTC. It translates to CASSLRDRGLETQYF.

The table lists this clonotype with many counts. The chain links TRBV19 to TRBJ2-2; D might be TRBD1 (6 bases). Trimming pared 2 bases from V and 4 bases from J, leaving 17 bases between. CDR3 length: 17 amino acids. Germline CDR1 reads LNHDA; CDR2 reads SQIVND (reference sequence). The CDR3 loop is CASSIKMYQGITGELFF. The CDR3 DNA is TGTGCCAGTAGTATAAAAATGTACCAGGGGATCACCGGGGAGCTGTTTTTT. The full variable domain, in which reference TRBV19 and TRBJ2-2 provide the parts outside the CDR3, is DGGITQSPKYLFRKEGQNVTLSCEQNLNHDAMYWYRQDPGQGLRLIYYSQIVNDFQKGDIAEGYSVSREKKESFPLTVTSAQKNPTAFYLCASSIKMYQGITGELFFGEGSRLTVL.

This clonotype was seen ten or more times. The rearrangement uses TRBV27 and TRBJ2-2; weak D call: TRBD2 (5 bases). CDR3 length equals 18 residues. V was shortened by 1 base and J by 2 bases, with 17 bases between the two germline ends. CDR1 is MNHEY and CDR2 is SMNVEV in the germline V gene (reference sequence). CDR3 in DNA: TGTGCCAGCAGTTTATGGGCGGTCGTAGCGAAAAACACCGGGGAGCTGTTTTTT. Protein product: CASSLWAVVAKNTGELFF.

This clonotype was recorded many times. The CDR3 sequence: CAWIYSGRANTGELFF. CDR3 sequence (DNA): TGTGCCTGGATCTATAGCGGGCGCGCGAACACCGGGGAGCTGTTTTTT. V is TRBV30 and J is TRBJ2-2, with 7 bases identical to TRBD2. The germline gives CDR1 GTSNPN, CDR2 SVGIG (reference sequence). The CDR3 loop spans 16 amino acids. Trimming at V came to 4 bases and at J to 0 bases, leaving 8 bases not matched to a gene.

The table lists this clonotype with a few counts. The J gene is TRBJ2-5, the V gene TRBV27; D is uncertain. Trimming pared 4 bases from V and 9 bases from J, leaving 15 bases between. The CDR3 covers 13 residues. Per the germline V gene, CDR1 is MNHEY and CDR2 is SMNVEV (reference sequence). DNA for the CDR3: TGTGCCAGCAGTTACCGGTGGCCCCCGGCCCAGTACTTC. This gives the protein CASSYRWPPAQYF.

This clonotype was seen many times. The chain links TRBV12-3 or TRBV12-4 to TRBJ2-7, with TRBD2 identical over 11 bases. The CDR3 consists of 15 residues. V was pared by 0 bases and J by 5 bases, with 3 bases of the junction left unmatched. This chain's CDR3 is CASSLALAGGHEQYF. The CDR3 bases are TGTGCCAGCAGTTTAGCGCTAGCGGGAGGCCACGAGCAGTACTTC.